These 7 T cell receptor beta chains were sequenced from one sample in a study of cytomegalovirus exposure and HLA in healthy donors. The study ran its PCR with 60 Vbeta and 13 Jbeta primers. Sequenced by immunoSEQ multiplex PCR; TCRdb stores in-frame clones only, minus some. The sample gives 130,000 or so clones, roughly 86% of which show up once; about 1.8% is in the top ten. Sequences were obtained from PBMCs. These receptors came from a man aged 18 to 29 in good health and CMV-seronegative.

The chain couples TRBV5-1 to TRBJ1-2; a weak D match, TRBD1 (5 bases). Germline V gene sequence: CDR1 SGHRS, CDR2 YFSETQ. The CDR3 loop spans 14 amino acids. With 4 bases removed from V and 3 bases from J, the gap between germline ends came to 13 bases. The CDR3 nucleotides read TGCGCCAGCAGCCCGCCGGGGGGTGACTATGGCTACACCTTC. It specifies CASSPPGGDYGYTF.

This chain connects TRBV7-3 to TRBJ2-7, with TRBD2 identical over 8 bases. The CDR3 consists of 17 residues. CDR1 and CDR2 (germline): SGHTA, FQGTGA. Trimming removed 1 base from V and 6 bases from J; junction bases left unmatched: 14. DNA for the CDR3: TGTGCCAGCAGCTTAAAACTTAACGGGGGGGCGTCCGGCGAGCAGTACTTC. The encoded protein is CASSLKLNGGASGEQYF.

The chain uses TRBV27 and TRBJ2-2; the D gene is possibly TRBD1 (6 bases). This CDR3 region has 15 residues. Germline V gives CDR1 MNHEY, CDR2 SMNVEV (reference sequence). V gave up 3 bases and J gave up 1 base, with 9 bases separating them. This CDR3 reads CASSFGQRNTGELFF. The DNA of the CDR3 is TGTGCCAGCAGTTTTGGACAGAGGAACACCGGGGAGCTGTTTTTT.

The rearrangement links TRBV7-2 to TRBJ1-5, with D uncertain. The germline V gene has CDR1 SGHTA and CDR2 FQGNSA. V was cut by 5 bases and J by 3 bases, with 14 bases left in between. CDR3 length equals 15 residues. CDR3 DNA sequence: TGTGCCAGCAGCCTCAGCGGGCGGTCCAATCAGCCCCAGCATTTT. Its translation is CASSLSGRSNQPQHF. The whole variable domain, filled in from reference TRBV7-2 and TRBJ1-5, reads GAGVSQSPSNKVTEKGKDVELRCDPISGHTALYWYRQSLGQGLEFLIYFQGNSAPDKSGLPSDRFSAERTGGSVSTLTIQRTQQEDSAVYLCASSLSGRSNQPQHFGDGTRLSIL.

This chain joins TRBV2 and TRBJ2-1; D is perhaps TRBD2 (5 bases). In germline, CDR1 is SNHLY, CDR2 FYNNEI. With 10 bases removed from V and 5 bases from J, the gap between germline ends came to 15 bases. The CDR3 spans 13 residues. The CDR3 protein is CANLRGRDNEQFF. Here the CDR3 DNA reads TGTGCCAACCTCCGAGGGCGGGACAATGAGCAGTTCTTC.

The chain couples TRBV7-3 to TRBJ2-6; 14 bases agree with TRBD2. The CDR3 totals 20 residues. The J segment lost 2 bases and the V segment lost 2 bases, leaving 8 bases of the junction unmatched. The germline V gene has CDR1 SGHTA and CDR2 FQGTGA. CDR3 region: CASSLGIGTSGGTGANVLTF. CDR3 in DNA: TGTGCCAGCAGCTTAGGAATTGGGACTAGCGGGGGCACTGGGGCCAACGTCCTGACTTTC. Drawing the rest from reference TRBV7-3 and TRBJ2-6, the complete variable domain is GAGVSQTPSNKVTEKGKYVELRCDPISGHTALYWYRQSLGQGPEFLIYFQGTGAADDSGLPNDRFFAVRPEGSVSTLKIQRTERGDSAVYLCASSLGIGTSGGTGANVLTFGAGSRLTVL.

The genes are TRBV11-2 and TRBJ1-1, with D unclear. Trimming removed 2 bases from V and 4 bases from J, with 14 bases in between. CDR1 and CDR2 from the germline V gene are SGHAT and FQNNGV. This CDR3 is 15 amino acids long. The CDR3 protein is CASSLSHPMSTEAFF. The CDR3 region has the DNA TGTGCCAGCAGCTTATCCCATCCTATGAGCACTGAAGCTTTCTTT.